This T cell receptor (beta chain) was recovered during a study of Ad26.COV2.S vaccination and SARS-CoV-2 variants. Study-wide results and caveats: Breadth, reportedly substantial, characterized the spike-specific CD8+ and CD4+ T cell responses after vaccination.

A word on this clone: The antigen is undetermined.

Treatment: roughly 19 received Ad26.COV2.S at low or high dose, single or two shots; 5 received placebo; per-sample allocation not given. The investigators took samples on day 63 after the first vaccine or placebo injection. The germline gives CDR1 SQVTM, CDR2 ANQGSEA. The length of the CDR3 is 16 residues. The J segment lost 4 bases and the V segment lost 0 bases, leaving 7 bases of the junction unmatched. TCRdb's table, derived via immunoSEQ multiplex PCR, lists solely in-frame clones and lacks some. The data contain about 400,000 clones, about 83% of them singletons. The V call is TRBV29-1, the J call TRBJ2-7, with 12 bases fitting TRBD1. The source was peripheral blood, collected in a trial of Ad26.COV2.S vaccine versus placebo. The sequence was collected from a person aged 18-65 years who received the Ad26.COV2.S COVID-19 vaccine or a placebo. The CDR3 spells CSVEDWQGQGAYEQYF. The CDR3 bases are TGCAGCGTTGAAGATTGGCAGGGACAGGGGGCGTACGAGCAGTACTTC.